The 30 T cell receptor beta chains below all came from one sample that was sequenced in a study of blood T cell repertoires in COVID-19. Sequenced by immunoSEQ multiplex PCR; TCRdb stores in-frame clones only, minus some. The sample includes 200,000 to 300,000 clones, about 91% of them seen just once. Input material: peripheral blood. These receptors were taken from a young woman with COVID-19, enrolled during active disease.

The rearrangement joins TRBV19 to TRBJ1-4; 7 nucleotides line up with TRBD1. The CDR3 runs to 14 residues. The V gene's germline CDR1 is LNHDA and CDR2 SQIVND (reference sequence). V shed 6 bases and J 6 bases; nucleotides not matched to a gene: 7. The CDR3 region is CASSQGGNHEKLFF. Here the CDR3 DNA reads TGTGCCAGTAGCCAGGGGGGTAACCATGAAAAACTGTTTTTT.

This rearrangement joins TRBV5-1 to TRBJ1-3, with 7 positions matching TRBD1. The germline V gene encodes CDR1 SGHRS and CDR2 YFSETQ. Unmatched junction bases numbered 11, after V lost 3 bases and J lost 2 bases. The CDR3 is made up of 17 amino acids. In nucleotides, the CDR3 is TGCGCCAGCAGCTCCGGGACAGCACTATTTACTGGAAACACCATATATTTT. It translates to CASSSGTALFTGNTIYF.

CDR3 loop: CASHAGTYGSINEKLFF. DNA for the CDR3: TGTGCCAGCCACGCCGGGACATACGGCAGCATCAATGAAAAACTGTTTTTT. The rearrangement uses TRBV2 and TRBJ1-4; possibly TRBD1 for D (6 bases). V shed 8 bases and J shed 5 bases, with 24 bases lying between them. The CDR3 totals 17 residues. Germline CDR1 is SNHLY and CDR2 is FYNNEI.

This clone came up a few times. The CDR3 DNA is TGCAGCGTTGAGGCGGCAGGGTTAAACGAGCAGTACTTC. This codes for CSVEAAGLNEQYF. The J gene is TRBJ2-7, the V gene TRBV29-1; possible D gene TRBD1, 5 bases. The CDR3 length is 13 residues. V lost 3 bases and J 5 bases, leaving 14 bases between the germline ends. The germline V gene encodes CDR1 SQVTM and CDR2 ANQGSEA.

The CDR3 bases are TGTGCCATCAGGGATCGACTAGCGGGGGAAGGCACAGATACGCAGTATTTT. Protein product: CAIRDRLAGEGTDTQYF. This chain connects TRBV10-3 to TRBJ2-3, with TRBD2 identical over 12 bases. CDR3 size: 17 residues. In germline, CDR1 is ENHRY, CDR2 SYGVKD. Trimming cost V 6 bases and J 1 base; bases outside gene matches: 8.

The chain has TRBV25-1 and TRBJ2-1; TRBD2 agrees at 8 bases. CDR3 size: 18 residues. The V gene end was trimmed by 2 bases and the J gene end by 8 bases; junction bases not matched to a gene: 17. Germline V gene sequence: CDR1 MGHDK, CDR2 SYGVNS. The CDR3 DNA reads as TGTGCCAGCAGTGAAACGGTGAGCGGGAGCGGTTTAGATCATGAGCAGTTCTTC. As protein: CASSETVSGSGLDHEQFF.

In this sample, this clone turned up once. This chain uses TRBV7-9 with TRBJ1-4; perhaps TRBD1 as D (5 bases). The V and J ends lost 3 bases and 7 bases respectively, with 15 bases between them. The CDR3 has 15 amino acids. CDR1 and CDR2 (germline): SEHNR, FQNEAQ (reference sequence). Written as DNA, the CDR3 is TGTGCCAGCAGCTTGTCGACAGCCTCAGGTGAAAAACTGTTTTTT. Its protein product is CASSLSTASGEKLFF.

The rearrangement links TRBV13 to TRBJ1-2; 10 nucleotides align to TRBD1. This CDR3 comprises 16 residues. Trimming took 3 bases from V and 6 from J; bases not matched to a gene: 10. The germline CDR1 and CDR2 sequences are PRHDT and FYEKMQ (reference sequence). CDR3 sequence reads: CASSFGTGDAADGYTF. Written as DNA, the CDR3 is TGTGCCAGCAGCTTCGGGACAGGGGACGCGGCGGATGGCTACACCTTC. The full variable domain, with the rest looked up from reference TRBV13 and TRBJ1-2, is AAGVIQSPRHLIKEKRETATLKCYPIPRHDTVYWYQQGPGQDPQFLISFYEKMQSDKGSIPDRFSAQQFSDYHSELNMSSLELGDSALYFCASSFGTGDAADGYTFGSGTRLTVV.

The chain has TRBV29-1 and TRBJ1-2; 9 nucleotides line up with TRBD1. The CDR3 extends over 12 amino acids. The junction had 6 bases not matched to a gene; V was cut back by 6 bases and J by 7 bases. Germline V gives CDR1 SQVTM, CDR2 ANQGSEA. CDR3 residues: CSVEQGAGGYTF. DNA for the CDR3: TGCAGCGTCGAACAGGGGGCCGGTGGCTACACCTTC.

This clone was seen a few times. The chain couples TRBV5-1 to TRBJ2-7; 9 bases fit TRBD2. V dropped 4 bases and J dropped 3; count of bases not matched to a gene: 2. Germline V gene sequence: CDR1 SGHRS, CDR2 YFSETQ. This CDR3 is built from 13 residues. The CDR3 region is CASSAGGLYEQYF. The CDR3 nucleotides are TGCGCCAGCAGCGCGGGGGGGCTCTACGAGCAGTACTTC.

The V call is TRBV18, the J call TRBJ1-2; TRBD1 might be the D (5 bases). Germline CDR1 is KGHSH and CDR2 is LQKENI. V was trimmed by 3 bases and J by 3 bases, leaving 8 bases between them. The CDR3 is 13 amino acids. The CDR3 DNA reads as TGTGCCAGCTCACCCCCCAGGGACTATGGCTACACCTTC. This gives the protein CASSPPRDYGYTF.

This clone was picked up a small number of times. The chain is built from TRBV7-6 and TRBJ2-3, with 11 bases matching TRBD1. CDR1 SGHVS and CDR2 FNYEAQ come from the germline V gene. V shed 1 base and J 6 bases; nucleotides not matched to a gene: 12. The CDR3 loop spans 18 amino acids. The CDR3 nucleotides read TGTGCCAGCAGCTTAGGTGTTTATCGAGGGACAGGGGGTGATACGCAGTATTTT. Translation: CASSLGVYRGTGGDTQYF.

The rearrangement uses TRBV11-3 and TRBJ2-7; maybe TRBD1 (6 bases). V was shortened by 0 bases and J by 5 bases, with 11 bases between the two germline ends. CDR1 is SGHNT and CDR2 is YENEEA in the germline V gene. The CDR3 has 14 residues. DNA of the CDR3: TGTGCCAGCAGCTTAGAGCAGGGGTACAACGAGCAGTACGTC. It is translated as CASSLEQGYNEQYV.

This clone showed up just a few times. This CDR3 reads CASSQGHLGQPQHF. DNA of the CDR3: TGCGCCAGCAGCCAAGGGCACTTGGGCCAGCCCCAGCATTTT. The chain employs TRBV4-3 and TRBJ1-5; D call uncertain. Germline values: CDR1 LGHNA, CDR2 YSLEER. V gave up 1 base and J gave up 7 bases, with 11 bases separating them. The CDR3 spans 14 residues.

J is TRBJ1-1 and V is TRBV19; tentative D call: TRBD1 (6 bases). Trimming stripped 7 bases from V and 1 base from J, with 10 bases between. CDR3 size: 13 residues. In germline, CDR1 is LNHDA, CDR2 SQIVND (reference sequence). The CDR3 sequence is CASTQTGNTEAFF. CDR3 coding DNA: TGTGCCAGTACCCAGACAGGGAACACTGAAGCTTTCTTT.

The V gene is TRBV23-1, the J gene TRBJ2-5; 8 bases match TRBD2. TRBV23-1 is an ORF; its function is uncertain. The CDR3 length is 18 residues. Germline trimming cut 2 bases from V and 5 bases from J; bases unmatched to any gene: 16. This CDR3 reads CASSQPPRPSGGAETQYF. CDR3 in DNA: TGCGCCAGCAGTCAACCGCCACGCCCCAGCGGGGGCGCCGAGACCCAGTACTTC.

The chain joins TRBV29-1 to TRBJ1-1; D perhaps matches TRBD1 (5 bases). CDR3 length: 12 amino acids. Germline V gives CDR1 SQVTM, CDR2 ANQGSEA. V was clipped by 4 bases and J by 1 base, with 7 bases between them. Here the CDR3 DNA reads TGCAGCGTTGCAGACAGGAACACTGAAGCTTTCTTT. It codes for CSVADRNTEAFF.

The chain has TRBV4-3 and TRBJ1-2; D unresolved. This CDR3 contains 17 residues. Germline lookup yields CDR1 LGHNA and CDR2 YSLEER. V lost 1 base and J lost 8, with 23 bases in between. CDR3 nucleotides: TGCGCCAGCAGCCAAGTTCCCCTTGACAACCTCCTTTCCGGCTACACCTTC. Its protein product is CASSQVPLDNLLSGYTF.

This sequence joins TRBV4-2 and TRBJ2-1, with 10 bases aligning to TRBD2. Germline CDR1 reads LGHNA; CDR2 reads YNFKEQ. J gave up 4 bases and V 2 bases, and 5 bases lay outside the gene matches. There are 16 residues in the CDR3. The CDR3 spells CASSQSLAGEYNEQFF. The CDR3 DNA reads as TGTGCCAGCAGCCAAAGCCTAGCGGGGGAGTACAATGAGCAGTTCTTC.

The gene calls are TRBV9 and TRBJ1-1; D is possibly TRBD1 (6 bases). The CDR3 loop spans 16 amino acids. Germline V gene data show CDR1 as SGDLS and CDR2 as YYNGEE. The V gene lost 3 bases and the J gene lost 1 base, with 16 bases spanning the gap. In DNA, the CDR3 is TGTGCCAGCAGCGGAGCCGTTCAGGGGAGGAACACTGAAGCTTTCTTT. Amino acids: CASSGAVQGRNTEAFF.

The gene calls are TRBV19 and TRBJ1-2, with D possibly being TRBD1 (5 bases). Germline CDR1 LNHDA, CDR2 SQIVND (reference sequence). CDR3 length equals 14 residues. Trimming removed 2 bases from V and 4 bases from J, with 11 bases in between. Written as DNA, the CDR3 is TGTGCCAGTAGTATAAGTGGGGCTATCTATGGCTACACCTTC. Protein: CASSISGAIYGYTF.

This clone was observed a single time. The CDR3 is CATSRGGREGYTF. The CDR3 DNA sequence: TGTGCCACCAGCAGAGGGGGACGGGAGGGCTACACCTTC. V is TRBV15 and J is TRBJ1-2; D is possibly TRBD1 (5 bases). Between the trimmed V and J ends, which lost 1 base and 8 bases, there was a span of 11 bases. Germline V CDR1 and CDR2: LNHNV, YYDKDF (reference sequence). The CDR3 loop spans 13 amino acids.

V and J are TRBV5-1 and TRBJ2-5, with 12 bases identical to TRBD2. In germline, CDR1 is SGHRS, CDR2 YFSETQ. V lost 4 bases to trimming and J lost 5 bases; unmatched junction nucleotides: 9. This CDR3 region has 16 residues. In nucleotides, the CDR3 is TGCGCCAGCAGCAAGACTAGCGGGGGCAGAAGGGAGACCCAGTACTTC. Protein: CASSKTSGGRRETQYF.

There are a few counts of this clone. The rearrangement joins TRBV6-5 to TRBJ2-7, with a possible D match to TRBD2 (5 bases). V shed 11 bases and J shed 5 bases, with 16 bases lying between them. The germline V gene encodes CDR1 MNHEY and CDR2 SVGAGI. The CDR3 consists of 12 residues. CDR3 nucleotide sequence: TGTGCCTCCAGAGGGCAGGCCGACGAGCAGTACTTC. This sequence encodes CASRGQADEQYF.

As to this clone: The germline gene is not matched at one end of the junction; a read error may be the cause. The chain is built from TRBV27 and TRBJ2-1; tentatively, D is TRBD2 (6 bases). CDR3 length: 12 residues. Per germline, CDR1 MNHEY and CDR2 SMNVEV (reference sequence). CDR3 protein: CASSLGGLGRIF. In DNA form, the CDR3 reads TGTGCCAGCAGTTTAGGCGGGCTAGGGAGGATCTTC.

The gene calls are TRBV7-2 and TRBJ2-5, with 7 bases that match TRBD2. This CDR3 has 15 amino acids. Looked up from germline, CDR1 is SGHTA and CDR2 is FQGNSA. With V trimmed by 1 base and J by 2 bases, 4 bases remained unmatched. This CDR3 is CASSLETGGQETQYF. The CDR3 nucleotides are TGTGCCAGCAGCTTAGAGACGGGGGGTCAAGAGACCCAGTACTTC.

The chain employs TRBV18 and TRBJ2-2, with 7 bases aligning to TRBD1. Germline CDR1 KGHSH, CDR2 LQKENI. Trimming took 2 bases from V and 3 from J; bases not matched to a gene: 3. This CDR3 comprises 15 residues. CDR3 nucleotide sequence: TGTGCCAGCTCACCAGCAGGGGGTGACACCGGGGAGCTGTTTTTT. Encoded protein: CASSPAGGDTGELFF.

The genes are TRBV7-7 and TRBJ2-1; TRBD1 matches 10 bases. Germline CDR1 is SSHAT and CDR2 is FNYEAQ (reference sequence). The length of the CDR3 is 15 residues. The CDR3 DNA reads as TGTGCTACCTCACCGGCGGGACAGGGGTACAATGAGCAGTTCTTC. As protein: CATSPAGQGYNEQFF.

This sequence joins TRBV28 and TRBJ1-1; D is ambiguous. With 8 bases removed from V and 1 base from J, the gap between germline ends came to 14 bases. From germline, CDR1 is MDHEN and CDR2 SYDVKM. CDR3 length equals 14 residues. The CDR3 sequence is CASVGDLGNTEAFF. DNA of the CDR3: TGTGCCAGCGTGGGAGATCTAGGGAACACTGAAGCTTTCTTT.

The rearrangement links TRBV28 to TRBJ2-3, with 7 bases matching TRBD2. This CDR3 is built from 16 residues. The germline gives CDR1 MDHEN, CDR2 SYDVKM. Trimming took 0 bases from V and 4 from J; bases not matched to a gene: 7. The chain's CDR3 is CASSLWLAEGADTQYF. The DNA of the CDR3 is TGTGCCAGCAGTTTATGGCTAGCGGAGGGAGCAGATACGCAGTATTTT.